Given below is one TCR beta chain in context. Template switching supplied a universal primer site; unique molecular identifiers were carried on the cDNA. TCRdb analysed the 5' RACE reads with MiXCR anew, one entry per CDR3 protein. This sample carries 700,000 or so distinct CDR3 sequences, around 21% of them seen once, and the ten largest clones take about 4.3%. The data are from a study of identical twins. Germline V gene lookup returns CDR1 MNHNS and CDR2 SASEGT. The CDR3 has 15 amino acids. V trimming: 10 bases; J trimming: 2 bases; junction bases outside the gene matches: 12. These data were likewise used in another study, on T cells expressing NK-cell markers. That source reports: The study drew TCR beta repertoires from sorted CD3+CD56+NKG2C+, CD3+CD56+NKG2C- and CD3+CD56-NKG2C+ T cells. Most of the eight sequenced donors were classified as HCMV-seropositive, and one was classified as seronegative. These clonotypes additionally ranked first within the CD3+CD56-NKG2C+ fraction of several donors.

Sequencing input: PBMCs. The chain recombines TRBV6-1 with TRBJ1-1, with 8 nucleotides matching TRBD1. This TCR was sampled from a woman in her late teens or twenties in good health. DNA for the CDR3: TGTGCCACTAAAGGACAGGGAACGGGTAACACTGAAGCTTTCTTT. This sequence encodes CATKGQGTGNTEAFF.